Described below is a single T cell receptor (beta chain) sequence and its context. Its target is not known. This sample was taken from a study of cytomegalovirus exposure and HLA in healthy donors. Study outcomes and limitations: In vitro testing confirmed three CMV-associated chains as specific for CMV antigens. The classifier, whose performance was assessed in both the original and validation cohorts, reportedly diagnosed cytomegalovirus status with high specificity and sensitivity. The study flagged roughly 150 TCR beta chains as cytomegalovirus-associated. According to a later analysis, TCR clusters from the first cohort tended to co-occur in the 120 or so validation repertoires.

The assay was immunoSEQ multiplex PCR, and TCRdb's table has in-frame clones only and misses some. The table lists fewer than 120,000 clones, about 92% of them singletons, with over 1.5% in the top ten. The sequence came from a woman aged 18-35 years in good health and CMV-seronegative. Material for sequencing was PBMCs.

Here the CDR3 reads CASSYSTVNSGNTIYF. The DNA for the CDR3 is TGTGCCAGCAGTTACTCGACAGTAAACTCTGGAAACACCATATATTTT. The genes are TRBV6-5 and TRBJ1-3, with D perhaps TRBD1 (5 bases). The V end lost 0 bases, the J end lost 0 bases, and 9 bases lay between the germline ends. The CDR3 has 16 residues. The V gene's germline CDR1 is MNHEY and CDR2 SVGAGI.